This TCR beta chain is from a study of vaccination effects on CD4 cells after COVID-19. Study details: Following the second dose by a median of 72 days, the post-vaccine samples were obtained.

Germline V gene sequence: CDR1 KGHSH, CDR2 LQKENI. V shed 3 bases, J shed 3 bases, and the junction held 1 base outside the gene matches. The CDR3 is 14 residues long. Repertoires were generated with immunoSEQ multiplex PCR, while TCRdb's copy carries only in-frame clones and drops some. The table lists about 22,000 clones, roughly three quarters of them singletons, with 7% to 10% in the top ten. About this clone itself: What it binds is not known.

Prior to sequencing, the ViraFEST assay stimulated PBMC with viral peptide pools, which expanded the antigen-specific CD4+ T cells. When more than 9 days of culture had elapsed, CD4+ T cells were isolated. The cohort was immunized with two doses of either the BNT162b2 or mRNA-1273 vaccine. People in the vaccine group had not been infected with SARS-CoV-2 before, and their nucleocapsid antibodies were negative. Wells containing 1.5 million to 2.5 million PBMC each were cultured with 10 IU/ml IL-2 and around 10 ug/ml peptides. Fresh IL-2-containing medium replaced half the medium on days 3 and 7. This sequence joins TRBV18 and TRBJ1-1; 10 nucleotides agree with TRBD1. This clonotype originated in a human donor who received a COVID-19 vaccine. Sequenced here: CD4+ T cells from PBMCs cultured with SARS-CoV-2 spike peptides, sampled after COVID-19 vaccination. As DNA, the CDR3 is TGTGCCAGCTCACCTGGGACAGGGGACACTGAAGCTTTCTTT. As protein: CASSPGTGDTEAFF.